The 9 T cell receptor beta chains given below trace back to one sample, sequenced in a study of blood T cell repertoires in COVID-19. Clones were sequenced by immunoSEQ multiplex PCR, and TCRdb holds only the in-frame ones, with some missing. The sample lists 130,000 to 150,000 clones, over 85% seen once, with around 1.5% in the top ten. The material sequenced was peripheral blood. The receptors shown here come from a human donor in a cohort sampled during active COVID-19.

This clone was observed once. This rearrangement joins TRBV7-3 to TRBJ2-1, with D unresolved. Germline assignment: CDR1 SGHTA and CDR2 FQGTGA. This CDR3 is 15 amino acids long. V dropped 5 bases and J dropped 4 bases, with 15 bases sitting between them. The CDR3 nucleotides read TGTGCCAGCAGCCCTCAGGTTGTACGATACAATGAGCAGTTCTTC. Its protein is CASSPQVVRYNEQFF.

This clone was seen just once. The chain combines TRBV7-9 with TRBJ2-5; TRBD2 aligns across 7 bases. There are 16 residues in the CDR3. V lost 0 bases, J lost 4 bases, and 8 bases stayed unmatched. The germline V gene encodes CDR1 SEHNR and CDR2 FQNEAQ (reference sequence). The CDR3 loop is CASSLAGGVDRETQYF. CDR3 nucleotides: TGTGCCAGCAGCTTAGCGGGAGGGGTAGACAGAGAGACCCAGTACTTC. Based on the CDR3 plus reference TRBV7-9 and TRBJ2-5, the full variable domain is DTGVSQNPRHKITKRGQNVTFRCDPISEHNRLYWYRQTLGQGPEFLTYFQNEAQLEKSRLLSDRFSAERPKGSFSTLEIQRTEQGDSAMYLCASSLAGGVDRETQYFGPGTRLLVL.

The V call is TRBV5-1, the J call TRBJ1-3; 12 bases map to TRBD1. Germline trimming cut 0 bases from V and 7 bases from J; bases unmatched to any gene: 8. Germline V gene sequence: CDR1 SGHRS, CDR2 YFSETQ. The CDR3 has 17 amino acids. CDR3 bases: TGCGCCAGCAGCTTGGGATCCGGGACAGGGGGCGCGAACACCATATATTTT. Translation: CASSLGSGTGGANTIYF.

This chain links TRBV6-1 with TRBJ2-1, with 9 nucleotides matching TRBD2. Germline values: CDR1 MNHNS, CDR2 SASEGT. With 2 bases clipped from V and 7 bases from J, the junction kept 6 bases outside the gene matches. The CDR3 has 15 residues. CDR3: CASSEMAGGRNEQFF. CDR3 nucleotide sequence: TGTGCCAGCAGTGAAATGGCGGGGGGGCGGAATGAGCAGTTCTTC.

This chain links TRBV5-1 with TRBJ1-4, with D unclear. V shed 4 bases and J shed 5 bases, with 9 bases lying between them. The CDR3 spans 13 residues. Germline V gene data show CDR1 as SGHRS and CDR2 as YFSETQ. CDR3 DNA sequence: TGCGCCAGCAGCGGGGAGACAAATGAAAAACTGTTTTTT. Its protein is CASSGETNEKLFF. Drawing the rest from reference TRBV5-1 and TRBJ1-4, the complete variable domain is KAGVTQTPRYLIKTRGQQVTLSCSPISGHRSVSWYQQTPGQGLQFLFEYFSETQRNKGNFPGRFSGRQFSNSRSEMNVSTLELGDSALYLCASSGETNEKLFFGSGTQLSVL.

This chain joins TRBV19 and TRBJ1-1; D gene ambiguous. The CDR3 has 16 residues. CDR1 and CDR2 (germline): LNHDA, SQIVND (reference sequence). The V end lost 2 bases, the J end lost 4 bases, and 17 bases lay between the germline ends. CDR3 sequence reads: CASSIPPTRSGTEAFF. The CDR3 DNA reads TGTGCCAGTAGTATACCCCCGACACGCTCTGGCACTGAAGCTTTCTTT.

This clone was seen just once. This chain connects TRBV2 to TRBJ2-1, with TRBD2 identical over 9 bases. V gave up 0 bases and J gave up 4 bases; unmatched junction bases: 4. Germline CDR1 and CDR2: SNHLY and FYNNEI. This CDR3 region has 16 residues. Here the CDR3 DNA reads TGTGCCAGCAGTGAAGCAGGTCTAGCGGGGTACAATGAGCAGTTCTTC. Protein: CASSEAGLAGYNEQFF.

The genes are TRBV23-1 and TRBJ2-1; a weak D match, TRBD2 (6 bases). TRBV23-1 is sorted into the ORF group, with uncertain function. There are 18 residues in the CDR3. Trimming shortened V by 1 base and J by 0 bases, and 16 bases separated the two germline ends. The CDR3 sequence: CASSQLRGRLSSYNEQFF. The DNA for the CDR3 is TGCGCCAGCAGTCAATTGCGGGGCCGCCTTAGCTCCTACAATGAGCAGTTCTTC.

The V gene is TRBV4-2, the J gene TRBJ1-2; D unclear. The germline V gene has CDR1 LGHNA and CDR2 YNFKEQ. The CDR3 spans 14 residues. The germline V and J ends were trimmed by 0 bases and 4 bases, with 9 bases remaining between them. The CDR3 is CASSQDVQIYGYTF. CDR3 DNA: TGTGCCAGCAGCCAAGATGTACAAATCTATGGCTACACCTTC.